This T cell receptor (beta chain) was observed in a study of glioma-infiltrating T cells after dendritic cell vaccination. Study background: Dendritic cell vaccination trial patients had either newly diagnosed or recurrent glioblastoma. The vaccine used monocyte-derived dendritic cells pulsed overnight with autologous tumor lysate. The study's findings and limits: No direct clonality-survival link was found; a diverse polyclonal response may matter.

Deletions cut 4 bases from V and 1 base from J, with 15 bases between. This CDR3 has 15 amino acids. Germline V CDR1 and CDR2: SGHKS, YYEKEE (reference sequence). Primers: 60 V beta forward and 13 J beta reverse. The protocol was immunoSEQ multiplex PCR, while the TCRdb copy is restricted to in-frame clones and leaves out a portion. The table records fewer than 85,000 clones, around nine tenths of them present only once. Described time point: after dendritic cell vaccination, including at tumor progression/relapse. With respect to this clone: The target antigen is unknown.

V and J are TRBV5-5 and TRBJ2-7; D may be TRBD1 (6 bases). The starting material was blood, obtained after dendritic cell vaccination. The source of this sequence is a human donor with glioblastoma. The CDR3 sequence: CASSLDRSSSYEQYF. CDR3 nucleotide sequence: TGTGCCAGCAGCCTCGACAGGTCGTCATCCTACGAGCAGTACTTC. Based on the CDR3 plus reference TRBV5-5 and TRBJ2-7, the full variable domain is DAGVTQSPTHLIKTRGQQVTLRCSPISGHKSVSWYQQVLGQGPQFIFQYYEKEERGRGNFPDRFSARQFPNYSSELNVNALLLGDSALYLCASSLDRSSSYEQYFGPGTRLTVT.